What follows are 19 T cell receptor beta chains derived from one specimen sequenced in a study of patients and donors after allogeneic stem cell transplantation. Using its own MiXCR run on the RT-PCR reads, TCRdb lists one record per CDR3 protein. The sample has 800,000 to 1,000,000 distinct CDR3 sequences, roughly 18% seen once. Source material: blood, either unsorted or a sorted T cell fraction (not recorded which). All receptors derive from a human donor who was either an allogeneic HSCT recipient or a stem cell or donor lymphocyte infusion donor (not recorded which). It is not recorded whose cells these are; they may come from a transplant donor.

The chain links TRBV3-1 to TRBJ2-2; D ambiguous. The CDR3 covers 14 residues. Trimming cost V 1 base and J 4 bases, with 7 bases left between them. Germline V gives CDR1 LGHDT, CDR2 YNNKEL (reference sequence). The CDR3 sequence is CASSQGQSTGELFF. The CDR3 nucleotides are TGTGCCAGCAGCCAAGGGCAGTCCACCGGGGAGCTGTTTTTT. Combining the CDR3 with reference TRBV3-1 and TRBJ2-2 gives the whole variable domain DTAVSQTPKYLVTQMGNDKSIKCEQNLGHDTMYWYKQDSKKFLKIMFSYNNKELIINETVPNRFSPKSPDKAHLNLHINSLELGDSAVYFCASSQGQSTGELFFGEGSRLTVL.

The gene calls are TRBV10-3 and TRBJ1-5; TRBD1 matches at 7 bases. The V gene end was trimmed by 2 bases and the J gene end by 6 bases; junction bases not matched to a gene: 7. Germline CDR1 ENHRY, CDR2 SYGVKD. The CDR3 has 15 amino acids. DNA for the CDR3: TGTGCCATCAGTGAGAACGACAGGGAGAGTCAGCCCCAGCATTTT. It codes for CAISENDRESQPQHF.

This sequence joins TRBV7-9 and TRBJ2-7; maybe TRBD2 (7 bases). The germline V gene has CDR1 SEHNR and CDR2 FQNEAQ (reference sequence). V lost 0 bases, J lost 0 bases, and 15 bases lay in between. The CDR3 is 17 amino acids. CDR3 protein: CASSLAGAGQLSYEQYF. In DNA form, the CDR3 reads TGTGCCAGCAGCTTAGCGGGAGCGGGACAACTCTCCTACGAGCAGTACTTC. The whole variable domain, filled in from reference TRBV7-9 and TRBJ2-7, reads DTGVSQNPRHKITKRGQNVTFRCDPISEHNRLYWYRQTLGQGPEFLTYFQNEAQLEKSRLLSDRFSAERPKGSFSTLEIQRTEQGDSAMYLCASSLAGAGQLSYEQYFGPGTRLTVT.

This chain joins TRBV30 and TRBJ1-1, with D possibly matching TRBD1 (5 bases). The CDR3 length is 12 residues. Germline V gives CDR1 GTSNPN, CDR2 SVGIG (reference sequence). Trimming left V 3 bases short and J 3 bases short, with 8 bases between. Here the CDR3 reads CAWREGYTEAFF. The DNA of the CDR3 is TGTGCCTGGAGAGAGGGGTACACTGAAGCTTTCTTT.

Written as DNA, the CDR3 is TGTGCCAGCAGTGAAGGTTGGGCCTCCCTCTACGAGCAGTACTTC. Translating gives CASSEGWASLYEQYF. The chain joins TRBV6-1 to TRBJ2-7; D ambiguous. CDR3 length: 15 amino acids. Germline V gives CDR1 MNHNS, CDR2 SASEGT. V lost 1 base, J lost 3 bases, and 13 bases lay in between.

This chain uses TRBV27 with TRBJ2-2, with D perhaps TRBD2 (7 bases). CDR3 size: 14 residues. In germline, CDR1 is MNHEY, CDR2 SMNVEV (reference sequence). V was trimmed by 7 bases and J by 2 bases, leaving 11 bases between them. DNA for the CDR3: TGTGCCAGCAAGTCGGGGGGCAACACCGGGGAGCTGTTTTTT. Its protein is CASKSGGNTGELFF.

The V and J genes are TRBV11-2 and TRBJ2-1, with 9 bases matching TRBD1. Per germline, CDR1 SGHAT and CDR2 FQNNGV. The CDR3 totals 13 residues. J was trimmed by 9 bases and V by 5 bases; bases with no gene match: 5. CDR3 sequence (DNA): TGTGCCAGCAGCCCCCGGACAGGGGCTGAGCAGTTCTTC. It is translated as CASSPRTGAEQFF.

This clonotype appeared a few times. The chain joins TRBV12-3 or TRBV12-4 to TRBJ2-1; the match to TRBD2 covers 11 bases. Losses at the gene ends were 5 bases for V and 5 bases for J; bases not matched to a gene: 5. CDR3 length: 15 residues. The CDR3 DNA reads TGTGCCAGCAGTCCACTAGCGGGAGTCCACAATGAGCAGTTCTTC. It encodes CASSPLAGVHNEQFF.

J is TRBJ1-3 and V is TRBV27; D is perhaps TRBD1 (5 bases). This CDR3 is 15 amino acids long. Germline V gives CDR1 MNHEY, CDR2 SMNVEV (reference sequence). Trimming shortened V by 5 bases and J by 0 bases, and 11 bases separated the two germline ends. The CDR3 sequence: CASSRGTNSGNTIYF. CDR3 in DNA: TGTGCCAGCAGTCGTGGGACCAACTCTGGAAACACCATATATTTT.

J is TRBJ2-3 and V is TRBV29-1, with 8 bases that match TRBD2. Per germline, CDR1 SQVTM and CDR2 ANQGSEA. V lost 7 bases and J lost 2; bases outside the gene matches: 11. This CDR3 spans 15 amino acids. CDR3: CSAGGGDRPTDTQYF. DNA for the CDR3: TGCAGCGCCGGGGGGGGGGACCGACCCACAGATACGCAGTATTTT.

This clonotype was detected a few times. The chain combines TRBV24-1 with TRBJ2-2; 8 bases are shared with TRBD1. The germline V gene encodes CDR1 KGHDR and CDR2 SFDVKD. V lost 3 bases and J lost 1; bases outside the gene matches: 3. This CDR3 is built from 16 residues. CDR3 sequence reads: CATSDPGGRNTGELFF. The CDR3 nucleotides read TGTGCCACCAGTGATCCAGGGGGCAGGAACACCGGGGAGCTGTTTTTT.

This clonotype was seen only a few times. The gene calls are TRBV7-9 and TRBJ1-1; a possible D gene is TRBD1 (6 bases). This CDR3 is built from 16 residues. V was cut by 5 bases and J by 1 base, with 17 bases left in between. Germline CDR1 SEHNR, CDR2 FQNEAQ (reference sequence). CDR3: CASSLQTGGANTEAFF. The CDR3 DNA is TGTGCCAGCAGCCTTCAGACGGGGGGGGCGAACACTGAAGCTTTCTTT.

CDR3 amino acids: CSVSSTVSSYNEQFF. In DNA, the CDR3 is TGCAGCGTTTCCTCGACGGTGAGCTCCTACAATGAGCAGTTCTTC. The rearrangement uses TRBV29-1 and TRBJ2-1; D is uncertain. V was pared by 5 bases and J by 0 bases, with 14 bases between. CDR3 length: 15 amino acids. Per germline, CDR1 SQVTM and CDR2 ANQGSEA.

This clonotype has more than one count but fewer than ten. The gene calls are TRBV13 and TRBJ1-6; D possibly corresponds to TRBD1 (6 bases). Per germline, CDR1 PRHDT and CDR2 FYEKMQ (reference sequence). There are 16 residues in the CDR3. Trimming cost V 2 bases and J 7 bases, with 15 bases left between them. DNA of the CDR3: TGTGCCAGCAGCTTAAGTGAGGGGGGCTGGAATTCACCCCTCCACTTT. The encoded protein is CASSLSEGGWNSPLHF.

The chain uses TRBV7-2 and TRBJ2-7; D might be TRBD1 (6 bases). This CDR3 is 13 amino acids long. V was cut by 5 bases and J by 5 bases, with 13 bases left in between. Germline V gene sequence: CDR1 SGHTA, CDR2 FQGNSA. CDR3: CASSQEGVHEQYF. CDR3 bases: TGTGCCAGCAGCCAAGAGGGGGTACACGAGCAGTACTTC. The full variable domain, with the rest looked up from reference TRBV7-2 and TRBJ2-7, is GAGVSQSPSNKVTEKGKDVELRCDPISGHTALYWYRQSLGQGLEFLIYFQGNSAPDKSGLPSDRFSAERTGGSVSTLTIQRTQQEDSAVYLCASSQEGVHEQYFGPGTRLTVT.

This sequence joins TRBV15 and TRBJ1-5; 9 nucleotides align to TRBD1. CDR3 length: 16 residues. CDR1 LNHNV and CDR2 YYDKDF come from the germline V gene (reference sequence). V trimming: 3 bases; J trimming: 1 base; junction bases outside the gene matches: 4. The CDR3: CATSRTGGFSNQPQHF. CDR3 in DNA: TGTGCCACCAGCAGGACAGGGGGGTTCAGCAATCAGCCCCAGCATTTT.

This clonotype was observed a handful of times. The V gene is TRBV6-5, the J gene TRBJ1-3, with D perhaps matching TRBD1 (5 bases). V was pared by 2 bases and J by 3 bases, with 23 bases between. The V gene's germline CDR1 is MNHEY and CDR2 SVGAGI. The CDR3 length is 19 residues. This CDR3 reads CASSYHPRVVERVGNTIYF. The CDR3, as DNA: TGTGCCAGCAGTTACCACCCCAGGGTGGTCGAACGTGTTGGAAACACCATATATTTT.

The gene calls are TRBV27 and TRBJ2-2; 10 bases map to TRBD2. Germline-derived CDR1 and CDR2 are MNHEY and SMNVEV (reference sequence). The J segment lost 9 bases and the V segment lost 3 bases, leaving 10 bases of the junction unmatched. The CDR3 extends over 16 amino acids. CDR3 nucleotides: TGTGCCAGCAGTTTGGGGCTAGCGGGAGTTACCAGGGAGCTGTTTTTT. This codes for CASSLGLAGVTRELFF.

CDR3 in DNA: TGTGCCAGTAGTCCACAGGGAACAGGGGGCTTTAGGTATCAGCCCCAGCATTTT. Its translation: CASSPQGTGGFRYQPQHF. The genes are TRBV19 and TRBJ1-5; 9 bases line up with TRBD1. Germline-derived CDR1 and CDR2 are LNHDA and SQIVND (reference sequence). With V trimmed by 5 bases and J by 5 bases, 16 bases remained unmatched. This CDR3 contains 18 residues.